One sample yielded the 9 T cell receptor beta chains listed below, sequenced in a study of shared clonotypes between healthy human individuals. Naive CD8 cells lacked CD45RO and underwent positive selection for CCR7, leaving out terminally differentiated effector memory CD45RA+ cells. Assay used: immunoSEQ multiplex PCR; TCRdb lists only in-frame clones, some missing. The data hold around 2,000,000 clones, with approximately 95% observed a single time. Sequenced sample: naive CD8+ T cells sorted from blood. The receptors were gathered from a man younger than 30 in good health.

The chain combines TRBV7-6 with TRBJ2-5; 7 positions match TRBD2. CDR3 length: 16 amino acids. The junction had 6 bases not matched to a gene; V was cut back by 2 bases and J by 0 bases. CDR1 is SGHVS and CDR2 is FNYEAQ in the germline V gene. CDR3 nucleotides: TGTGCCAGCAGCTTATTCGCGGGGGTGGACCAAGAGACCCAGTACTTC. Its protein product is CASSLFAGVDQETQYF.

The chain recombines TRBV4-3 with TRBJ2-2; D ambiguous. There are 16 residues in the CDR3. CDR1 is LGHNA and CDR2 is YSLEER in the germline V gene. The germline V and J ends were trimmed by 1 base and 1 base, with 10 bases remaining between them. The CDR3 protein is CASSQVGGWNTGELFF. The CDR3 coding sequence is TGCGCCAGCAGCCAAGTCGGTGGGTGGAACACCGGGGAGCTGTTTTTT.

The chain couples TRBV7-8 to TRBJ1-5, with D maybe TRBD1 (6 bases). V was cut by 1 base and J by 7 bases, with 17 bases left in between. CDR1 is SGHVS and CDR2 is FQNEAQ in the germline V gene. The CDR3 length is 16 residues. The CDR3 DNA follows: TGTGCCAGCAGCTTAGAACCCGGCGAGGGGGGACAGCCCCAGCATTTT. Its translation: CASSLEPGEGGQPQHF. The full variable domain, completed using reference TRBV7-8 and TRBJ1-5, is GAGVSQSPRYKVAKRGQDVALRCDPISGHVSLFWYQQALGQGPEFLTYFQNEAQLDKSGLPSDRFFAERPEGSVSTLKIQRTQQEDSAVYLCASSLEPGEGGQPQHFGDGTRLSIL.

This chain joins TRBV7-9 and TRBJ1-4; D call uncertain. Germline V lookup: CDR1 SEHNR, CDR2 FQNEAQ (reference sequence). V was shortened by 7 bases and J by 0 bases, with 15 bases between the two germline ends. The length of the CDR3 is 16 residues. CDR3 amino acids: CASKTDNFATNEKLFF. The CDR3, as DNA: TGTGCCAGCAAAACCGACAACTTTGCAACTAATGAAAAACTGTTTTTT.

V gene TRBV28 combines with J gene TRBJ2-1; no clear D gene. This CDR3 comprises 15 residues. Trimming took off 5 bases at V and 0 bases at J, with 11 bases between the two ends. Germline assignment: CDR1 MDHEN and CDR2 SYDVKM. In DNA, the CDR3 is TGTGCCAGCAGTACCGACATTAGCTCCTACAATGAGCAGTTCTTC. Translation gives CASSTDISSYNEQFF.

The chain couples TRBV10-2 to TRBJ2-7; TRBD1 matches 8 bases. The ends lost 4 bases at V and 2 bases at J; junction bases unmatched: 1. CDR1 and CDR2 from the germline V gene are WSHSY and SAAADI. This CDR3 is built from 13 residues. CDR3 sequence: CASSADRAYEQYF. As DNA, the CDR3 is TGCGCCAGCAGTGCGGACAGGGCCTACGAGCAGTACTTC.

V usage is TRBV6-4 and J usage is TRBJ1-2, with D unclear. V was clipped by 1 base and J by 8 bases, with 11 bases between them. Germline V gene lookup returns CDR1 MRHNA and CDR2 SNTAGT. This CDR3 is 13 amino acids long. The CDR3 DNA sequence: TGTGCCAGCAGTGACTTCTCCGGGTACGGCTACACCTTC. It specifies CASSDFSGYGYTF.

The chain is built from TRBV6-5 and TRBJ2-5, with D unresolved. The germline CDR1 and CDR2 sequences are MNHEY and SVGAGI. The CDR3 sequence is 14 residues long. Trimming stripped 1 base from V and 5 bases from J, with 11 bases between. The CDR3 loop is CASSYYSHGETQYF. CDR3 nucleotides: TGTGCCAGCAGTTACTATTCCCACGGGGAGACCCAGTACTTC.

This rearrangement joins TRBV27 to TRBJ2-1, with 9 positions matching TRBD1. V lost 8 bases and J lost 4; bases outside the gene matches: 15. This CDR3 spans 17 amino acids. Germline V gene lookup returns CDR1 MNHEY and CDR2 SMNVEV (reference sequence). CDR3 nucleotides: TGTGCCAGCGGTCCGAAATTCCGGGACAGGGCATACAATGAGCAGTTCTTC. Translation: CASGPKFRDRAYNEQFF.